Presented here are 26 T cell receptor beta chains from one specimen sequenced in a study of T cell repertoires in cytomegalovirus infection (dated by TCRdb to about 2019). TCRdb records Illumina HiSeq 1500 as the sequencer. TCRdb itself trimmed the public reads at Q25 with fastp, ran MiXCR and retained productive beta chains. Rows are combined by CDR3 protein, so each entry shows the most common genes and DNA. In this sample the table shows about half a million distinct CDR3 sequences, approximately 42% of which occur a single time. About 45% of the sample is in the top ten clones. This sample's treatment or condition label indicates: in vitro stimulation with specific CMV peptide epitopes to enrich CMV-specific T cells. Their recognized antigens are unknown. The sample was cultured PBMCs, taken from culture after CMV antigen stimulation. These TCRs come from a human donor in good health (CMV status not recorded). Some clones in this sample may be carry-over from other donors' samples.

This clonotype was counted a few times. The V and J genes are TRBV6-1 and TRBJ2-3; a possible D gene is TRBD1 (5 bases). The germline CDR1 and CDR2 sequences are MNHNS and SASEGT. This CDR3 is 13 amino acids long. The V end was cut by 6 bases, the J end by 2 bases, with 9 bases between. CDR3 nucleotide sequence: TGTGCCAGCAGACCACAGGACACAGATACGCAGTATTTT. Its protein product is CASRPQDTDTQYF.

In DNA, the CDR3 is TGTGCCAGCTCACCACCGACAGGGGGCGGAGATGGCTACACCTTC. Translated: CASSPPTGGGDGYTF. The chain carries TRBV18 and TRBJ1-2; 10 nucleotides line up with TRBD1. The CDR3 has 15 residues. The V and J ends lost 0 bases and 6 bases, in that order; junction bases with no gene match: 4. Germline V gene sequence: CDR1 KGHSH, CDR2 LQKENI.

The rearrangement uses TRBV6-1 and TRBJ1-4; no reliable D call. The CDR3 has 16 residues. Per the germline V gene, CDR1 is MNHNS and CDR2 is SASEGT. Trimming cost V 3 bases and J 0 bases, with 11 bases left between them. The CDR3 bases are TGTGCCAGCAGTGAGTTTGACGGGACAACTAATGAAAAACTGTTTTTT. Protein: CASSEFDGTTNEKLFF.

On this clonotype: The junction differs from germline at one of its ends, possibly a read error. The chain recombines TRBV5-3 with TRBJ1-2; 7 positions agree with TRBD1. TRBV5-3 is sorted into the ORF group, with uncertain function. This CDR3 spans 15 amino acids. The CDR3 reads CASSSRTGTNYGYTF. The CDR3 nucleotides read TGTGCCAGCAGCTCGAGGACAGGCACTAACTATGGCTACACCTTC.

The CDR3 region has the DNA TGTGCCAGCAGCCAACAACAGCCGGGACTAGTAAATTCGGAGACCCAGTACTTC. Translated: CASSQQQPGLVNSETQYF. The chain has TRBV14 and TRBJ2-5, with 8 bases that match TRBD2. Germline V gene data show CDR1 as SGHDN and CDR2 as FVKESK. This CDR3 is built from 18 residues. V lost 2 bases, J lost 5 bases, and 16 bases stayed unmatched.

The sample holds one count of this clonotype. The genes are TRBV6-2 or TRBV6-3 and TRBJ2-6; TRBD2 is a possible D gene (6 bases). From germline, CDR1 is MNHEY and CDR2 SVGEGT. The CDR3 runs to 17 residues. V lost 6 bases and J lost 0, with 15 bases in between. In DNA, the CDR3 is TGTGCCAGCAGATTCTATCCGGGGGTCTCTGGGGCCAACGTCCTGACTTTC. Residues: CASRFYPGVSGANVLTF.

The gene calls are TRBV7-4 and TRBJ2-7; 8 nucleotides align to TRBD2. CDR3 size: 15 residues. Germline V gene lookup returns CDR1 SGHVT and CDR2 SQSDAQ. Trimming removed 3 bases from V and 1 base from J; junction bases left unmatched: 5. CDR3 in amino acids: CASSLTSEASYEQYF. As DNA, the CDR3 is TGTGCCAGCAGCTTGACTAGCGAAGCGTCCTACGAGCAGTACTTC. The full variable domain, with the rest looked up from reference TRBV7-4 and TRBJ2-7, is GAGVSQSPRYKVAKRGRDVALRCDSISGHVTLYWYRQTLGQGSEVLTYSQSDAQRDKSGRPSGRFSAERPERSVSTLKIQRTEQGDSAVYLCASSLTSEASYEQYFGPGTRLTVT.

This rearrangement joins TRBV20-1 to TRBJ2-2; 10 bases agree with TRBD2. The ends lost 5 bases at V and 3 bases at J; junction bases unmatched: 6. The CDR3 totals 15 residues. Germline V gene data show CDR1 as DFQATT and CDR2 as SNEGSKA (reference sequence). CDR3 coding DNA: TGCAGTGCTCACCTAGCGGGAGCGGACACCGGGGAGCTGTTTTTT. Residues: CSAHLAGADTGELFF.

This clonotype appeared a few times. V usage is TRBV7-6 and J usage is TRBJ1-4, with TRBD1 identical over 7 bases. V lost 5 bases to trimming and J lost 8 bases; unmatched junction nucleotides: 11. Germline V CDR1 and CDR2: SGHVS, FNYEAQ. This CDR3 has 15 residues. This CDR3 is CASSRTGEVGEKLFF. CDR3 nucleotides: TGTGCCAGCAGCCGAACAGGGGAGGTTGGAGAAAAACTGTTTTTT.

J is TRBJ2-1 and V is TRBV7-2; 7 bases agree with TRBD2. In germline, CDR1 is SGHTA, CDR2 FQGNSA. The CDR3 extends over 15 amino acids. V shed 2 bases, J shed 8 bases, and the junction held 9 bases outside the gene matches. CDR3 residues: CASSLSPSGADEQFF. Here the CDR3 DNA reads TGTGCCAGCAGCTTAAGTCCCAGCGGGGCCGATGAGCAGTTCTTC.

The chain is built from TRBV19 and TRBJ2-3; unclear D gene. This CDR3 spans 12 amino acids. Germline V gives CDR1 LNHDA, CDR2 SQIVND (reference sequence). V was shortened by 6 bases and J by 3 bases, with 7 bases between the two germline ends. Here the CDR3 reads CASSHITDTQYF. CDR3 nucleotide sequence: TGTGCCAGTAGCCACATTACAGATACGCAGTATTTT.

The chain couples TRBV2 to TRBJ2-7; 8 bases match TRBD2. CDR3 length equals 15 residues. Trimming took 8 bases from V and 5 from J; bases not matched to a gene: 14. From germline, CDR1 is SNHLY and CDR2 FYNNEI. The CDR3 loop is CASPGSPREENEQYF. The CDR3, as DNA: TGTGCCAGCCCTGGGAGCCCGCGGGAGGAGAACGAGCAGTACTTC.

This chain joins TRBV7-9 and TRBJ2-5; TRBD1 agrees at 7 bases. CDR3 length equals 15 residues. From germline, CDR1 is SEHNR and CDR2 FQNEAQ (reference sequence). The V segment lost 0 bases and the J segment 2 bases; nucleotides outside the gene matches: 3. The CDR3, as DNA: TGTGCCAGCAGCTTAGCCTGGACAGGACAAGAGACCCAGTACTTC. Residues: CASSLAWTGQETQYF.

DNA for the CDR3: TGTGCCAGCAGTTACCCCAAACTAGCGGGAGGGCCCTACACCGGGGAGCTGTTTTTT. Translation: CASSYPKLAGGPYTGELFF. V is TRBV6-1 and J is TRBJ2-2; 13 bases agree with TRBD2. CDR1 and CDR2 from the germline V gene are MNHNS and SASEGT. The V gene end was trimmed by 5 bases and the J gene end by 3 bases; junction bases not matched to a gene: 12. The CDR3 runs to 19 residues.

The gene calls are TRBV11-3 and TRBJ2-1; a possible D gene is TRBD1 (5 bases). Looked up from germline, CDR1 is SGHNT and CDR2 is YENEEA. The CDR3 runs to 16 residues. Trimming removed 2 bases at V and 7 bases at J, with 18 bases between. CDR3 in amino acids: CASSLNKGLGLNEQFF. CDR3 nucleotide sequence: TGTGCCAGCAGCTTAAACAAGGGGCTAGGTCTTAATGAGCAGTTCTTC.

This chain connects TRBV12-3 or TRBV12-4 to TRBJ2-3; weak D call: TRBD2 (6 bases). This CDR3 has 14 amino acids. The V gene lost 8 bases and the J gene lost 1 base, with 13 bases spanning the gap. The CDR3 protein is CASGAGIRTDTQYF. The CDR3 DNA follows: TGTGCCAGCGGGGCGGGAATTCGCACAGATACGCAGTATTTT.

This chain joins TRBV6-1 and TRBJ2-1; tentatively, D is TRBD2 (5 bases). CDR3 size: 15 residues. V was shortened by 5 bases and J by 1 base, with 12 bases between the two germline ends. Germline V gene lookup returns CDR1 MNHNS and CDR2 SASEGT. The chain's CDR3 is CASSPSGESYNEQFF. CDR3 nucleotides: TGTGCCAGCAGTCCTTCCGGGGAATCCTACAATGAGCAGTTCTTC.

V usage is TRBV12-3 or TRBV12-4 and J usage is TRBJ2-6; D is ambiguous. V was shortened by 5 bases and J by 0 bases, with 5 bases between the two germline ends. The CDR3 contains 14 residues. The CDR3 here is CASSMGSGANVLTF. The DNA for the CDR3 is TGTGCCAGCAGTATGGGCTCTGGGGCCAACGTCCTGACTTTC.

The gene calls are TRBV4-1 and TRBJ2-2; D not resolved. V lost 1 base to trimming and J lost 4 bases, with 4 bases between them. Germline V lookup: CDR1 MGHRA, CDR2 YSYEKL. The CDR3 is 13 amino acids. CDR3 sequence: CASSQARTGELFF. CDR3 nucleotide sequence: TGCGCCAGCAGCCAAGCACGCACCGGGGAGCTGTTTTTT.

The chain uses TRBV6-2 or TRBV6-3 and TRBJ1-5; no clear D gene. Germline lookup yields CDR1 MNHEY and CDR2 SVGEGT. CDR3 length equals 16 residues. Deletions cut 5 bases from V and 3 bases from J, with 17 bases between. The CDR3 protein is CASSRAQRRINQPQHF. In nucleotides, the CDR3 is TGTGCCAGCAGTCGAGCACAGCGACGGATCAATCAGCCCCAGCATTTT.

The rearrangement joins TRBV7-8 to TRBJ1-5, with D uncertain. Germline V gene data show CDR1 as SGHVS and CDR2 as FQNEAQ. Trimming shortened V by 5 bases and J by 3 bases, and 8 bases separated the two germline ends. CDR3 length equals 13 residues. CDR3 nucleotides: TGTGCCAGCAGCCATAAGGACAATCAGCCCCAGCATTTT. Protein sequence: CASSHKDNQPQHF.

CDR3 bases: TGTGCCAGCGGGCAGGATTTCTACAATGAGCAGTTCTTC. Translated: CASGQDFYNEQFF. The V gene is TRBV7-8, the J gene TRBJ2-1; D gene unclear. The CDR3 length is 13 residues. Germline lookup yields CDR1 SGHVS and CDR2 FQNEAQ. The ends were cut back, 8 bases at V and 3 bases at J, with 11 bases in the middle.

V gene TRBV7-9 combines with J gene TRBJ1-1, with D possibly matching TRBD1 (5 bases). This CDR3 region has 15 residues. CDR1 SEHNR and CDR2 FQNEAQ come from the germline V gene (reference sequence). The V and J ends lost 5 bases and 1 base respectively, with 14 bases between them. CDR3 in DNA: TGTGCCAGCAGCCGTTTAGTGGGGACGAACACTGAAGCTTTCTTT. Translation: CASSRLVGTNTEAFF. The variable domain in full, with the rest retrieved from reference TRBV7-9 and TRBJ1-1, is DTGVSQNPRHKITKRGQNVTFRCDPISEHNRLYWYRQTLGQGPEFLTYFQNEAQLEKSRLLSDRFSAERPKGSFSTLEIQRTEQGDSAMYLCASSRLVGTNTEAFFGQGTRLTVV.

In this sample, this clonotype turned up a few times. The genes are TRBV7-6 and TRBJ2-1, with 10 nucleotides matching TRBD2. This CDR3 contains 18 residues. V was pared by 4 bases and J by 2 bases, with 11 bases of the junction left unmatched. CDR1 is SGHVS, CDR2 FNYEAQ, per germline. The CDR3 DNA is TGTGCCAGCAGCTCCCCCCCCGAAGCGGGGGGGCCCTACAATGAGCAGTTCTTC. Its protein product is CASSSPPEAGGPYNEQFF.

The rearrangement joins TRBV12-3 or TRBV12-4 to TRBJ2-2; D may correspond to TRBD1 or TRBD2 (5 bases each). With 3 bases removed from V and 4 bases from J, the gap between germline ends came to 15 bases. The CDR3 runs 16 residues. The CDR3 coding sequence is TGTGCCAGCAGTTTCCCCCCCCTCGGGGCCACCGGGGAGCTGTTTTTT. It translates to CASSFPPLGATGELFF.

This chain connects TRBV7-6 to TRBJ2-7, with 9 bases that match TRBD2. In germline, CDR1 is SGHVS, CDR2 FNYEAQ. The CDR3 has 15 residues. The trim removed 5 bases at V and 0 bases at J, leaving 5 bases unmatched. The CDR3 is CASSPAAGGSYEQYF. Written as DNA, the CDR3 is TGTGCCAGCAGCCCGGCAGCGGGAGGCTCCTACGAGCAGTACTTC.